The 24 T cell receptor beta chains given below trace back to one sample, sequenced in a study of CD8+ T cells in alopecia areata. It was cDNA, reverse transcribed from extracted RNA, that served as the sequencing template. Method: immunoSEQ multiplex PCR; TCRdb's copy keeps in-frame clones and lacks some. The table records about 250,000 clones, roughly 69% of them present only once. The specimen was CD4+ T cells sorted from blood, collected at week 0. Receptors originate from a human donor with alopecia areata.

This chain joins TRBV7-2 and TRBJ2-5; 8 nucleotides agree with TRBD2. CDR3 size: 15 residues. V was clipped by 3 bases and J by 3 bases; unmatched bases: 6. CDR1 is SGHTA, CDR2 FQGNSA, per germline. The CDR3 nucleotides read TGTGCCAGCAGCTTCGTTGGTAGCGGGGAAGAGACCCAGTACTTC. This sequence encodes CASSFVGSGEETQYF. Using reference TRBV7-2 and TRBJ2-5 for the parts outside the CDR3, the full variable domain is GAGVSQSPSNKVTEKGKDVELRCDPISGHTALYWYRQSLGQGLEFLIYFQGNSAPDKSGLPSDRFSAERTGGSVSTLTIQRTQQEDSAVYLCASSFVGSGEETQYFGPGTRLLVL.

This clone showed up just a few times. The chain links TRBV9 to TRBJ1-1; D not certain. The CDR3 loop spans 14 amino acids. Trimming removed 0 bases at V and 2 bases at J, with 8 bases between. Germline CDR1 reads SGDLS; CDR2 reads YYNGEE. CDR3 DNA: TGTGCCAGCAGCGTAGCTTGGGCCAACACTGAAGCTTTCTTT. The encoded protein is CASSVAWANTEAFF. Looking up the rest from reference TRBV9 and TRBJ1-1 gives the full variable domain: DSGVTQTPKHLITATGQRVTLRCSPRSGDLSVYWYQQSLDQGLQFLIQYYNGEERAKGNILERFSAQQFPDLHSELNLSSLELGDSALYFCASSVAWANTEAFFGQGTRLTVV.

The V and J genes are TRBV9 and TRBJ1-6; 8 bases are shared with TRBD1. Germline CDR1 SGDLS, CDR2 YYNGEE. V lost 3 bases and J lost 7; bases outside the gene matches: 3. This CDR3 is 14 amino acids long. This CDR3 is CASSGDRGNSPLHF. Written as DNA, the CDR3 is TGTGCCAGCAGCGGAGACAGGGGAAATTCACCCCTCCACTTT.

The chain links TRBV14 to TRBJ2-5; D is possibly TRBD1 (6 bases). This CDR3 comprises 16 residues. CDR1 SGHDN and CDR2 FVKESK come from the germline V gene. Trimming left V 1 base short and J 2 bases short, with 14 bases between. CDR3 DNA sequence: TGTGCCAGCAGCCAAGCCCCCAGGGGTAGTCAAGAGACCCAGTACTTC. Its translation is CASSQAPRGSQETQYF.

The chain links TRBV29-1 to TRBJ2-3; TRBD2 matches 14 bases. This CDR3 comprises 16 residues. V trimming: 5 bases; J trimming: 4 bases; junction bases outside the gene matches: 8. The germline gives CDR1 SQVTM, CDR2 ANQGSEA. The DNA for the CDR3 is TGCAGCGTTAATCCGGGACTAGCGGGGGCCGCAGATACGCAGTATTTT. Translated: CSVNPGLAGAADTQYF.

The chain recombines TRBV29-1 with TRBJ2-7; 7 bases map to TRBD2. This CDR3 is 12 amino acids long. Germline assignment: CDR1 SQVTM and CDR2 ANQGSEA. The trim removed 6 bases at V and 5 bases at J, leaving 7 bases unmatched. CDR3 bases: TGCAGCGTGAGGGAGGGTTACGACGAGCAGTACTTC. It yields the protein CSVREGYDEQYF.

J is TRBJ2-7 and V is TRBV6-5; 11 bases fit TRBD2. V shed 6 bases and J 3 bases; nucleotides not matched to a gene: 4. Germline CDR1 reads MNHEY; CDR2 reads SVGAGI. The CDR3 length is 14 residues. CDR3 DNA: TGTGCCAGCAGGCTGACTAGCGGGGACTACGAGCAGTACTTC. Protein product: CASRLTSGDYEQYF.

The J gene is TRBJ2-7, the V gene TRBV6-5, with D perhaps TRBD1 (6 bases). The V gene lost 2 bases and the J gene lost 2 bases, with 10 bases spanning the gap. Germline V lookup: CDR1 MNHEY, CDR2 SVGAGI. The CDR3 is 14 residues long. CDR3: CASSYKGHAYEQYF. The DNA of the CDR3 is TGTGCCAGCAGTTACAAGGGACATGCCTACGAGCAGTACTTC.

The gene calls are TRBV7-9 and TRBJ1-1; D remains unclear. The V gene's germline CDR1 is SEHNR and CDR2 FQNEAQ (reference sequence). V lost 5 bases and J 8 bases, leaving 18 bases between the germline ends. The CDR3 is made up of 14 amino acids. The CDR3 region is CASSRPRHGLEAFF. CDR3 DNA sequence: TGTGCCAGCAGCCGCCCAAGACACGGCCTGGAAGCTTTCTTT.

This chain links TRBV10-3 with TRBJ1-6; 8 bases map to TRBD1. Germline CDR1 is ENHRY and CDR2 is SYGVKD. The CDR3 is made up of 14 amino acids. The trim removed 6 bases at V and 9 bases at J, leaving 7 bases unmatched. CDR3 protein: CAIRGQEGGSPLHF. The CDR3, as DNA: TGTGCCATCAGGGGACAGGAGGGGGGTTCACCCCTCCACTTT.

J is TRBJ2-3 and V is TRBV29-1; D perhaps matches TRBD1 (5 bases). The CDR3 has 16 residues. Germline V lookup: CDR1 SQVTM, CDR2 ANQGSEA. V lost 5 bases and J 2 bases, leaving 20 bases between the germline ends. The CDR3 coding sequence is TGCAGCGTTATAGACCGTACCCGACAGTCCACAGATACGCAGTATTTT. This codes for CSVIDRTRQSTDTQYF.

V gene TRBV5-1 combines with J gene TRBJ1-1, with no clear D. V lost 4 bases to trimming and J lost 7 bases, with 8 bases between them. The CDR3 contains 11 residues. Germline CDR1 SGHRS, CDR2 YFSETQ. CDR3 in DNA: TGCGCCAGCAGCAATAGCGTTGAAGCTTTCTTT. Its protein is CASSNSVEAFF.

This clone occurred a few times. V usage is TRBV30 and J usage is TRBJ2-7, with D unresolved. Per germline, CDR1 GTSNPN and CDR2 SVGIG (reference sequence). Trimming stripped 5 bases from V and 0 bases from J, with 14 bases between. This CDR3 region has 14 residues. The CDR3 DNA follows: TGTGCCTGGCAAGAGATGATGAGCTCCTACGAGCAGTACTTC. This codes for CAWQEMMSSYEQYF.

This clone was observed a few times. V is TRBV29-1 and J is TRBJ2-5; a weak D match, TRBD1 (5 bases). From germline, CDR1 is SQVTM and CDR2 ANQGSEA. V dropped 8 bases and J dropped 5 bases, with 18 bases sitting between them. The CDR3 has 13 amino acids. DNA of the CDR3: TGCAGCTGTTTTAGCAGGGCGAGGGAGACCCAGTACTTC. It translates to CSCFSRARETQYF.

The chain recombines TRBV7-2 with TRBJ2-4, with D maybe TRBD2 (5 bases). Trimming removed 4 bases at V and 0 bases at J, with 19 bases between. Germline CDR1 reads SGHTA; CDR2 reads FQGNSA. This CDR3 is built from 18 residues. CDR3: CASSSSPSSEIAKNIQYF. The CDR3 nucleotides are TGTGCCAGCAGCTCTAGCCCCTCTTCGGAGATAGCCAAAAACATTCAGTACTTC. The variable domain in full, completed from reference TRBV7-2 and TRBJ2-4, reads GAGVSQSPSNKVTEKGKDVELRCDPISGHTALYWYRQSLGQGLEFLIYFQGNSAPDKSGLPSDRFSAERTGGSVSTLTIQRTQQEDSAVYLCASSSSPSSEIAKNIQYFGAGTRLSVL.

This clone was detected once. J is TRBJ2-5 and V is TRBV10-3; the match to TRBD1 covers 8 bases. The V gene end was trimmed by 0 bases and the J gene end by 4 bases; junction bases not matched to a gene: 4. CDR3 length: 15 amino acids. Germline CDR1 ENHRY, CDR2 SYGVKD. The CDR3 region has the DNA TGTGCCATCAGTGAGTCGAAACAGGGGGTAGAGACCCAGTACTTC. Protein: CAISESKQGVETQYF.

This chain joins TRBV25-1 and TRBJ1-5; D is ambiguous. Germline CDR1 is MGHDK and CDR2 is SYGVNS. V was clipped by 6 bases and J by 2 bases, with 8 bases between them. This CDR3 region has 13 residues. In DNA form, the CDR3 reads TGTGCCAGCAGAGGGCTTGGCAATCAGCCCCAGCATTTT. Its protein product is CASRGLGNQPQHF.

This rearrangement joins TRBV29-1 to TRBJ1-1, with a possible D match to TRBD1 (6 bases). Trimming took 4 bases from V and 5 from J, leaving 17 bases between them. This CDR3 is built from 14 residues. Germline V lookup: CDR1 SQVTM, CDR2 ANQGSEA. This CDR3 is CSVVGSGVRTEAFF. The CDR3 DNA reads TGCAGCGTTGTCGGCTCAGGGGTGAGAACTGAAGCTTTCTTT.

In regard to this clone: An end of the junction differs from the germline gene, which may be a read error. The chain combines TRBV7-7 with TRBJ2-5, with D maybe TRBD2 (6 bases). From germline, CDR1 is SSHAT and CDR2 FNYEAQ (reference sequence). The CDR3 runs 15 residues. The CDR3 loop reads CASSSRPVGGETQYF. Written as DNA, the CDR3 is TGTGCTAGCAGCTCCCGGCCAGTTGGAGGGGAGACCCAGTACTTC.

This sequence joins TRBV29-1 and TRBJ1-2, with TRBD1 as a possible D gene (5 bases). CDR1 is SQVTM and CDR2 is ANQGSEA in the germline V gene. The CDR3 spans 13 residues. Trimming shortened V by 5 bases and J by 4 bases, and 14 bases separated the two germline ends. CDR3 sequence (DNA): TGCAGCGTTAGGACATTCTCTGGCTATGGCTACACCTTC. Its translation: CSVRTFSGYGYTF. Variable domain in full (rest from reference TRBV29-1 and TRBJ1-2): SAVISQKPSRDICQRGTSLTIQCQVDSQVTMMFWYRQQPGQSLTLIATANQGSEATYESGFVIDKFPISRPNLTFSTLTVSNMSPEDSSIYLCSVRTFSGYGYTFGSGTRLTVV.

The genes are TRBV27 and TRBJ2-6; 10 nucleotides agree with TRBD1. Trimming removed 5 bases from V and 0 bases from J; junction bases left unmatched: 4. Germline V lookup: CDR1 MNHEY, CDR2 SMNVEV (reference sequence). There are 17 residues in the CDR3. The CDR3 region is CASSPDRGLSGANVLTF. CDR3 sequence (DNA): TGTGCCAGCAGTCCAGACAGGGGGCTCTCTGGGGCCAACGTCCTGACTTTC.

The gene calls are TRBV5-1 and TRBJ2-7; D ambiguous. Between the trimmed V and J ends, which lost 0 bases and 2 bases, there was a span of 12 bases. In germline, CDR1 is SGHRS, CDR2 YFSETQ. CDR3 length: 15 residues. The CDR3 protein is CASSLDPNPTYEQYF. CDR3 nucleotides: TGCGCCAGCAGCTTGGATCCCAACCCCACCTACGAGCAGTACTTC.

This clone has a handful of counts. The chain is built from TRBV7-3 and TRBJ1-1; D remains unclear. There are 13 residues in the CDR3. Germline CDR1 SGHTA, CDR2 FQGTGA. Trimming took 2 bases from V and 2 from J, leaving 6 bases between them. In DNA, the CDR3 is TGTGCCAGCAGCTTACGGGATAACACTGAAGCTTTCTTT. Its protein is CASSLRDNTEAFF. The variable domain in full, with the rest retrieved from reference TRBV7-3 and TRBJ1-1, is GAGVSQTPSNKVTEKGKYVELRCDPISGHTALYWYRQSLGQGPEFLIYFQGTGAADDSGLPNDRFFAVRPEGSVSTLKIQRTERGDSAVYLCASSLRDNTEAFFGQGTRLTVV.

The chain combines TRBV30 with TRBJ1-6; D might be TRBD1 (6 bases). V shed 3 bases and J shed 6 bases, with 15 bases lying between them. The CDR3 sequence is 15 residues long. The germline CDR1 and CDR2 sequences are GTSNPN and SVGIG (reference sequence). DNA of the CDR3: TGTGCCTGGAGGGGTTACAGGGTCGGTAATTCACCCCTCCACTTT. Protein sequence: CAWRGYRVGNSPLHF.